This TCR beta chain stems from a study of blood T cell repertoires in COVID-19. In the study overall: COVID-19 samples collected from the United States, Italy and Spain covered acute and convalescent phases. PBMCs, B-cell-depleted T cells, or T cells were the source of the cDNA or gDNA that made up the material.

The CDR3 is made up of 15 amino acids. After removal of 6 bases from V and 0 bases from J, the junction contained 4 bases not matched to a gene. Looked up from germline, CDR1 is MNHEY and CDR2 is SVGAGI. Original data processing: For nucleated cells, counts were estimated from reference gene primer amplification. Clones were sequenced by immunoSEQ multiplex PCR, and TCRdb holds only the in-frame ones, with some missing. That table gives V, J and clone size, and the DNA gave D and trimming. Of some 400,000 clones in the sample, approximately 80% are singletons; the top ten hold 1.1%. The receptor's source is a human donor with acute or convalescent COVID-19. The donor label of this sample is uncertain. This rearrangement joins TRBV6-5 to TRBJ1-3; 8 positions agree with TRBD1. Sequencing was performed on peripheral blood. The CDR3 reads CASRPGQGSGNTIYF. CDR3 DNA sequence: TGTGCCAGCAGGCCCGGACAGGGCTCTGGAAACACCATATATTTT.